Sequencing of this T cell receptor beta chain was carried out in a study of blood T cell repertoires in COVID-19. Overall study context: COVID-19 samples, acute and convalescent, were from the United States, Italy and Spain. T cells, B-cell-depleted T cells, or PBMCs supplied cDNA or gDNA.

This CDR3 has 15 amino acids. CDR1 is SGHRS, CDR2 YFSETQ, per germline. V lost 4 bases, J lost 2 bases, and 5 bases stayed unmatched. This clone was counted a few times. In the original analysis: Amplification from reference gene primers served as the basis for estimated nucleated cell counts. Produced via immunoSEQ multiplex PCR; TCRdb's table is partial and in-frame only. V and J calls plus clone size are reproduced from that table; the DNA served to infer D and trimming. The sample has about 250,000 clones; roughly four fifths are singletons. The chain combines TRBV5-1 with TRBJ2-1, with 8 bases matching TRBD1. The sequenced material came from peripheral blood. This TCR was recovered from a man over 45 with active or convalescent COVID-19. The CDR3 region is CASSLDRAPYNEQFF. CDR3 bases: TGCGCCAGCAGCCTGGACAGGGCACCCTACAATGAGCAGTTCTTC.